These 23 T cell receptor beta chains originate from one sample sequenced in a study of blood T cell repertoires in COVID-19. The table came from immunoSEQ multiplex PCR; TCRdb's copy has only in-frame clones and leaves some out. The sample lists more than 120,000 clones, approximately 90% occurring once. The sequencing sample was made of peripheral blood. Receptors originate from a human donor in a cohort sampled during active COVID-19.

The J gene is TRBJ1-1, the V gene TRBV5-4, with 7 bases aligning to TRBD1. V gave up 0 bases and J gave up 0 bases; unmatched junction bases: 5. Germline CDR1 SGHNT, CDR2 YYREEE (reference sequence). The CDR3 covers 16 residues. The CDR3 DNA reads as TGTGCCAGCAGCTTGGGACAGGGAGTAATGAACACTGAAGCTTTCTTT. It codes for CASSLGQGVMNTEAFF.

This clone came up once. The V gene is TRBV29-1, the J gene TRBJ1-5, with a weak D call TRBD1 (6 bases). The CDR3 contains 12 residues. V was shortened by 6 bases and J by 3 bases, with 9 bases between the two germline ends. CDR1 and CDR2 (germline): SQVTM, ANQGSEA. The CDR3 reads CSVQGNNQPQHF. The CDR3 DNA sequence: TGCAGCGTACAGGGTAACAATCAGCCCCAGCATTTT.

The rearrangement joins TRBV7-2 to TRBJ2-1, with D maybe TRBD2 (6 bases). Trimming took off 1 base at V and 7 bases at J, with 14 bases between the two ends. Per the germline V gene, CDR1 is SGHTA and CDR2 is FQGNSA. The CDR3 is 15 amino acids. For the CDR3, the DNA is TGTGCCAGCAGCTTAGGGAGCGCCGGAGGGAATGAGCAGTTCTTC. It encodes CASSLGSAGGNEQFF.

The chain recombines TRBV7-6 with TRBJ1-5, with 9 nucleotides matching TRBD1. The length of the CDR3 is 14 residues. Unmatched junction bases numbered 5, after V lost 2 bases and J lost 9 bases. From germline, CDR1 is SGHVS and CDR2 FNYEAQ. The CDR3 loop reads CASSLRTGDRPQHF. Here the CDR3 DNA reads TGTGCCAGCAGCTTAAGGACAGGGGATCGGCCCCAGCATTTT. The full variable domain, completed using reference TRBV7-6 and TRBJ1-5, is GAGVSQSPRYKVTKRGQDVALRCDPISGHVSLYWYRQALGQGPEFLTYFNYEAQQDKSGLPNDRFSAERPEGSISTLTIQRTEQRDSAMYRCASSLRTGDRPQHFGDGTRLSIL.

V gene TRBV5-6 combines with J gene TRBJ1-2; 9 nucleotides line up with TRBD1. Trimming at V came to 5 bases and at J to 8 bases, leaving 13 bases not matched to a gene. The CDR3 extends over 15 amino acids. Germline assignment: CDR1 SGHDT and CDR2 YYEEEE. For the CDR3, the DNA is TGTGCCAGCAGTTCGCGGGGACAGGGTGTAGGAGGCTACACCTTC. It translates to CASSSRGQGVGGYTF. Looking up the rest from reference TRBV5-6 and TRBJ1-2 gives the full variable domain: DAGVTQSPTHLIKTRGQQVTLRCSPKSGHDTVSWYQQALGQGPQFIFQYYEEEERQRGNFPDRFSGHQFPNYSSELNVNALLLGDSALYLCASSSRGQGVGGYTFGSGTRLTVV.

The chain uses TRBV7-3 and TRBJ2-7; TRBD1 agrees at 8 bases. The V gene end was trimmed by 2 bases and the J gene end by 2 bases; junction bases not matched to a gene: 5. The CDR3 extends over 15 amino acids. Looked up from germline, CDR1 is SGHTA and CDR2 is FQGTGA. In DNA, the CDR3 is TGTGCCAGCAGCTTAGCGGGACAGGAAACCTACGAGCAGTACTTC. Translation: CASSLAGQETYEQYF.

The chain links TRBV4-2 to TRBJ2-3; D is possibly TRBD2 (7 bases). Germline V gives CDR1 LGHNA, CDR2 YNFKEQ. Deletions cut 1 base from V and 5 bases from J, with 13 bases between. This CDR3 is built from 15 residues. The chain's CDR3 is CASSQGGGRGDTQYF. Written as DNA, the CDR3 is TGTGCCAGCAGCCAAGGCGGGGGCCGGGGAGATACGCAGTATTTT.

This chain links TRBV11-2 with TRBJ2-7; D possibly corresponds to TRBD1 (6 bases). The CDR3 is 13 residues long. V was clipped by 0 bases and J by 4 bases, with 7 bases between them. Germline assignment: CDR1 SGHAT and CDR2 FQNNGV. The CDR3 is CASSLEGGYEQYF. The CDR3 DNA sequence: TGTGCCAGCAGCTTAGAAGGGGGATACGAGCAGTACTTC.

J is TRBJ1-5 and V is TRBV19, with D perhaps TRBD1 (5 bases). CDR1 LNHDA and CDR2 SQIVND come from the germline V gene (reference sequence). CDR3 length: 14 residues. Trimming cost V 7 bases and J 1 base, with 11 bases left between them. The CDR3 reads CASTPQASNQPQHF. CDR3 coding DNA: TGTGCCAGTACCCCACAGGCCAGCAATCAGCCCCAGCATTTT.

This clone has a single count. The CDR3 region is CAISGNRGDQPQHF. The CDR3 coding sequence is TGTGCCATCAGTGGAAACAGGGGAGATCAGCCCCAGCATTTT. The chain recombines TRBV10-3 with TRBJ1-5, with TRBD1 matching 7 bases. The germline V gene has CDR1 ENHRY and CDR2 SYGVKD. This CDR3 region has 14 residues. The V and J ends lost 4 bases and 5 bases, in that order; junction bases with no gene match: 5.

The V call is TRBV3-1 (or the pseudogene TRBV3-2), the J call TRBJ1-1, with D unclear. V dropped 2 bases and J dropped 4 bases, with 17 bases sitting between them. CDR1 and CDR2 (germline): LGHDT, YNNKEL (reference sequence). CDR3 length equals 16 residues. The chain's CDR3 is CASSQMAWELGTEAFF. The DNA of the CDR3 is TGTGCCAGCAGCCAAATGGCGTGGGAGTTAGGCACTGAAGCTTTCTTT.

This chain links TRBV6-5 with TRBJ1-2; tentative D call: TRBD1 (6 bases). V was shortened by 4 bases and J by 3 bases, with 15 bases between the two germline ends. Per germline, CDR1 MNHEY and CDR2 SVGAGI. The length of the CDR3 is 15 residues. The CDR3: CASSLNLGQYYGYTF. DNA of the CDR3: TGTGCCAGCAGTTTGAACCTCGGACAGTACTATGGCTACACCTTC.

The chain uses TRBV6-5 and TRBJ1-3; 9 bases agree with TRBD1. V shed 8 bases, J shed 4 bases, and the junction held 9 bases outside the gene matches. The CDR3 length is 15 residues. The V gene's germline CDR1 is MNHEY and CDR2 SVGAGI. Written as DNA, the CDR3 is TGTGCCAGCGCAGTACAGGGGGCCGGGGGAAACACCATATATTTT. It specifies CASAVQGAGGNTIYF.

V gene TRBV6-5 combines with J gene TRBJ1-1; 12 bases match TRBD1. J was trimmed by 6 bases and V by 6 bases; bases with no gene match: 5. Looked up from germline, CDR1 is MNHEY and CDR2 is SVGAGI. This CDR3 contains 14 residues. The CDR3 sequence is CASSRGQGASEAFF. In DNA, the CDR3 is TGTGCCAGCAGCCGGGGACAGGGGGCTTCTGAAGCTTTCTTT.

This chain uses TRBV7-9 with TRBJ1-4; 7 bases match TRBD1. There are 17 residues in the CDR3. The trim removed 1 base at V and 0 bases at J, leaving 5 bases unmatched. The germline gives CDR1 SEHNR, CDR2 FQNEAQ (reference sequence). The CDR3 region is CASSLVGTASTNEKLFF. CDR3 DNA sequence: TGTGCCAGCAGCTTAGTGGGGACAGCTTCAACTAATGAAAAACTGTTTTTT.

In DNA, the CDR3 is TGTGCCAGCAGCTTAAGTGCGGGACAGGGTAGCATCGGTGGCTACACCTTC. This codes for CASSLSAGQGSIGGYTF. The rearrangement joins TRBV11-2 to TRBJ1-2, with 9 bases matching TRBD1. The V segment lost 2 bases and the J segment 7 bases; nucleotides outside the gene matches: 14. Germline V gene sequence: CDR1 SGHAT, CDR2 FQNNGV. The CDR3 consists of 17 residues.

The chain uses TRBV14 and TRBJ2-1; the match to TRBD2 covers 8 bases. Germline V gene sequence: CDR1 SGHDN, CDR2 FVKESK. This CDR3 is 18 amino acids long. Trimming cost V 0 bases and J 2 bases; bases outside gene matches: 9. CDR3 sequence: CASSQDRLAGSAYNEQFF. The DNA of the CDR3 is TGTGCCAGCAGCCAAGATAGATTAGCGGGGTCGGCCTACAATGAGCAGTTCTTC.

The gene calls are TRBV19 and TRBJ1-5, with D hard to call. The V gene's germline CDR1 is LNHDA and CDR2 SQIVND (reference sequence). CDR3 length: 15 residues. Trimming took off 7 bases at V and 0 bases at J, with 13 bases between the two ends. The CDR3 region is CASTTGFYSNQPQHF. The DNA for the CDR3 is TGTGCCAGTACCACGGGGTTTTATAGCAATCAGCCCCAGCATTTT.

This CDR3 is CAIRPGQGSYEQYF. For the CDR3, the DNA is TGTGCCATCAGGCCGGGACAGGGGTCCTACGAGCAGTACTTC. V gene TRBV10-3 combines with J gene TRBJ2-7; 10 bases agree with TRBD1. Trimming at V came to 6 bases and at J to 1 base, leaving 3 bases not matched to a gene. CDR1 is ENHRY and CDR2 is SYGVKD in the germline V gene. CDR3 length: 14 residues.

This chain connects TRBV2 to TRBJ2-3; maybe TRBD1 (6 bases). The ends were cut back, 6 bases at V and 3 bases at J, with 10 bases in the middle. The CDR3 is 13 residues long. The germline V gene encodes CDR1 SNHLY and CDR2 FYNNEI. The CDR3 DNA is TGTGCCAGCAGGGTGAGGGGGACAGATACGCAGTATTTT. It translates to CASRVRGTDTQYF. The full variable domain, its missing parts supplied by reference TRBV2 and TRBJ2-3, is EPEVTQTPSHQVTQMGQEVILRCVPISNHLYFYWYRQILGQKVEFLVSFYNNEISEKSEIFDDQFSVERPDGSNFTLKIRSTKLEDSAMYFCASRVRGTDTQYFGPGTRLTVL.

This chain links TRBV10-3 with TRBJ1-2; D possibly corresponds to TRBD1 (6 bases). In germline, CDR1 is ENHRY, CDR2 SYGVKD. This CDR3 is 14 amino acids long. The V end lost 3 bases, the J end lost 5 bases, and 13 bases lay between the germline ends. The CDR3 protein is CAISEVGARYGYTF. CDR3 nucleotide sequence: TGTGCCATCAGTGAAGTGGGGGCGCGATATGGCTACACCTTC.

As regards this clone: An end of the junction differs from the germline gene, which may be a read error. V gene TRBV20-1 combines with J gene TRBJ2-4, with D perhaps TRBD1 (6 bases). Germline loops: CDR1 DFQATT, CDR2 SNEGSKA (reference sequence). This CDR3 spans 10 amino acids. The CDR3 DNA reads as TGCAGTGCTAGCTACAGGGCCGTCGACTTC. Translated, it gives CSASYRAVDF.

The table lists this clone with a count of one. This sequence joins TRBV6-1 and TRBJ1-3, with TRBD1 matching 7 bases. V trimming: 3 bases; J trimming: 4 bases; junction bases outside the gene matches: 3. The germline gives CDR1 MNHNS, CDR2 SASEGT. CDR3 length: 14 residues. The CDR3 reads CASSEEGQGNTIYF. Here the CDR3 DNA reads TGTGCCAGCAGTGAGGAGGGACAGGGAAACACCATATATTTT.